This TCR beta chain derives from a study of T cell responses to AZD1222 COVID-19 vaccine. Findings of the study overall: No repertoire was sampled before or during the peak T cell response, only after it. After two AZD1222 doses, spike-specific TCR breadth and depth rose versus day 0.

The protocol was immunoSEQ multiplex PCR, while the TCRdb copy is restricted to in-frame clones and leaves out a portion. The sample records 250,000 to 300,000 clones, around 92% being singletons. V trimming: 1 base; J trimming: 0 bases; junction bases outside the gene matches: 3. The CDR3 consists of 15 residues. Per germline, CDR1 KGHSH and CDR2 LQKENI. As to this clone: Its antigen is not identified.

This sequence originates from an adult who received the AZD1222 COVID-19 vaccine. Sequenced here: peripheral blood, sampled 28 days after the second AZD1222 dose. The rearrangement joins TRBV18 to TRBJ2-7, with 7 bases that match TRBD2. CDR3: CASSPQREPSYEQYF. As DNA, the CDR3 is TGTGCCAGCTCACCACAGCGGGAACCCTCCTACGAGCAGTACTTC.